The 16 T cell receptor beta chains below were found in one sample sequenced in a study of blood T cells in healthy people across ages (dated by TCRdb to the mid-2010s). Preparation of the library involved 5' RACE. The sample was run on an Illumina HiSeq 2500. A second PCR of about 7 to 12 cycles was performed with a sample-barcoded 5' primer and a J-beta primer mix. The public reads were reprocessed in TCRdb via fastp at Q25 and MiXCR, keeping in-frame beta chains. Every entry covers one CDR3 protein and lists the most common genes and DNA from its rows. The sample includes 1,500,000 or so distinct CDR3 sequences, with around 55% observed a single time. The top ten hold about 6.7% of the sample. Material for sequencing was blood. The receptors were gathered from a man between 18 and 35 years old in good health.

There are many counts of this clonotype. The chain couples TRBV29-1 to TRBJ2-3, with no clear D. Germline V CDR1 and CDR2: SQVTM, ANQGSEA. Trimming left V 1 base short and J 4 bases short, with 3 bases between. The CDR3 is 11 residues long. In DNA form, the CDR3 reads TGCAGCGTTGAAGTGGCAGATACGCAGTATTTT. Its translation: CSVEVADTQYF.

This clonotype came up many times. The chain joins TRBV25-1 to TRBJ2-7; the D is unclear. Germline CDR1 reads MGHDK; CDR2 reads SYGVNS. Trimming left V 6 bases short and J 3 bases short, with 6 bases between. The CDR3 loop spans 11 amino acids. CDR3 nucleotide sequence: TGTGCCAGCAGCGACGGCTACGAGCAGTACTTC. This translates into CASSDGYEQYF.

This clonotype occurred a few times. The chain links TRBV5-1 to TRBJ2-1; D is unresolved. The CDR3 runs 13 residues. The ends were cut back, 1 base at V and 5 bases at J, with 7 bases in the middle. CDR1 is SGHRS, CDR2 YFSETQ, per germline. This chain's CDR3 is CASSLSADNEQFF. The CDR3 DNA reads TGCGCCAGCAGCTTGAGCGCCGACAATGAGCAGTTCTTC. Complete variable domain (other parts from reference TRBV5-1 and TRBJ2-1): KAGVTQTPRYLIKTRGQQVTLSCSPISGHRSVSWYQQTPGQGLQFLFEYFSETQRNKGNFPGRFSGRQFSNSRSEMNVSTLELGDSALYLCASSLSADNEQFFGPGTRLTVL.

The chain combines TRBV29-1 with TRBJ2-1; 7 positions agree with TRBD1. CDR1 and CDR2 (germline): SQVTM, ANQGSEA. The V segment lost 4 bases and the J segment 9 bases; nucleotides outside the gene matches: 12. CDR3 length: 14 amino acids. CDR3 in DNA: TGCAGCGTTGTCATCCGACAGGGCTTTAGTGAGCAGTTCTTC. Its protein product is CSVVIRQGFSEQFF.

This clonotype was seen more than once but under ten times. The CDR3 DNA is TGTGCCACCAGTCCCCCTCAGGGAAATGAGCAGTTCTTC. It translates to CATSPPQGNEQFF. The chain couples TRBV24-1 to TRBJ2-1, with D possibly TRBD1 on 5 matching bases. CDR1 is KGHDR and CDR2 is SFDVKD in the germline V gene. CDR3 length equals 13 residues. V lost 6 bases and J 7 bases, leaving 12 bases between the germline ends.

This clonotype appeared a few times. One end of the junction does not line up with germline, which may come from a read error. The V and J genes are TRBV15 and TRBJ2-1, with D tentatively TRBD2 (6 bases). CDR1 and CDR2 (germline): LNHNV, YYDKDF (reference sequence). There are 17 residues in the CDR3. CDR3 nucleotides: TGTGCCACCAGCAGAATCCCGGAGGGCTCTCAACACAATGAGCAGTTTTTC. The encoded protein is CATSRIPEGSQHNEQFF.

The J gene is TRBJ2-1, the V gene TRBV21-1; TRBD2, the table's D call, lacks a check against the DNA. TRBV21-1 is an annotated pseudogene. The CDR3 covers 13 residues. The CDR3 spells CASKGLAVLQQFF. CDR3 nucleotides: TGTGCCAGCAAGGGACTAGCGGTCCTACAGCAGTTCTTC.

The rearrangement links TRBV6-5 to TRBJ2-5, with D possibly called TRBD1 or TRBD2 (5 bases each). In germline, CDR1 is MNHEY, CDR2 SVGAGI. Trimming pared 8 bases from V and 2 bases from J, leaving 18 bases between. CDR3 length: 15 residues. The CDR3 DNA follows: TGTGCCAGCCGTGGGGCAGGGAGAAGACAAGAGACCCAGTACTTC. This encodes CASRGAGRRQETQYF.

V and J are TRBV6-1 and TRBJ2-1; 12 bases match TRBD2. CDR3 length equals 15 residues. The germline CDR1 and CDR2 sequences are MNHNS and SASEGT. Losses at the gene ends were 4 bases for V and 9 bases for J; bases not matched to a gene: 7. The CDR3: CASSVLAGGRSEQFF. The CDR3 nucleotides read TGTGCCAGCAGTGTACTAGCGGGGGGCCGGAGTGAGCAGTTCTTC.

The V call is TRBV12-3 or TRBV12-4, the J call TRBJ2-7, with D possibly being TRBD2 (7 bases). The CDR3 is 15 amino acids. The ends were cut back, 5 bases at V and 0 bases at J, with 14 bases in the middle. CDR3 residues: CASSPRRGASYEQYF. In nucleotides, the CDR3 is TGTGCCAGCAGTCCCCGCCGGGGGGCCTCCTACGAGCAGTACTTC.

V gene TRBV13 combines with J gene TRBJ1-2; 8 bases map to TRBD1. CDR1 and CDR2 (germline): PRHDT, FYEKMQ (reference sequence). V was pared by 5 bases and J by 6 bases, with 8 bases of the junction left unmatched. This CDR3 region has 14 residues. Here the CDR3 reads CASSDGQGSDGYTF. Written as DNA, the CDR3 is TGTGCCAGCAGCGACGGACAGGGATCGGATGGCTACACCTTC. The full variable domain, its missing parts supplied by reference TRBV13 and TRBJ1-2, is AAGVIQSPRHLIKEKRETATLKCYPIPRHDTVYWYQQGPGQDPQFLISFYEKMQSDKGSIPDRFSAQQFSDYHSELNMSSLELGDSALYFCASSDGQGSDGYTFGSGTRLTVV.

The chain uses TRBV4-3 and TRBJ1-2; the D is unclear. This CDR3 spans 17 amino acids. The V gene lost 1 base and the J gene lost 0 bases, with 15 bases spanning the gap. Germline CDR1 LGHNA, CDR2 YSLEER. The CDR3 region has the DNA TGCGCCAGCAGCCAAGGTTTACCGGGCACCACTAACTATGGCTACACCTTC. Residues: CASSQGLPGTTNYGYTF.

V gene TRBV12-3 or TRBV12-4 combines with J gene TRBJ2-1; D is possibly TRBD1 or TRBD2 (5 bases each). Trimming took off 7 bases at V and 9 bases at J, with 10 bases between the two ends. There are 11 residues in the CDR3. CDR3 amino acids: CASKQEVEQFF. The CDR3 DNA reads TGTGCCAGCAAACAGGAGGTTGAGCAGTTCTTC.

This clonotype was seen a handful of times. This rearrangement joins TRBV25-1 to TRBJ2-7, with D perhaps TRBD2 (5 bases). CDR1 is MGHDK and CDR2 is SYGVNS in the germline V gene. With 4 bases removed from V and 7 bases from J, the gap between germline ends came to 11 bases. CDR3 size: 12 residues. CDR3 DNA sequence: TGTGCCAGCAGTGGGGGTCCGGGAGAGCAGTACTTC. Translating it yields CASSGGPGEQYF.

The rearrangement links TRBV9 to TRBJ2-7, with D perhaps matching TRBD1 or TRBD2 (6 bases each). V was shortened by 0 bases and J by 0 bases, with 10 bases between the two germline ends. Germline CDR1 reads SGDLS; CDR2 reads YYNGEE. The CDR3 is made up of 15 amino acids. CDR3 sequence: CASSVGGALSYEQYF. DNA for the CDR3: TGTGCCAGCAGCGTAGGGGGGGCACTCTCCTACGAGCAGTACTTC.

This clonotype was seen once. The rearrangement links TRBV10-3 to TRBJ2-3; TRBD1 matches 7 bases. V trimming: 6 bases; J trimming: 1 base; junction bases outside the gene matches: 4. The CDR3 is 14 amino acids. The germline V gene has CDR1 ENHRY and CDR2 SYGVKD. CDR3: CAIRPQGGTDTQYF. CDR3 coding DNA: TGTGCCATCAGACCGCAGGGGGGCACAGATACGCAGTATTTT.